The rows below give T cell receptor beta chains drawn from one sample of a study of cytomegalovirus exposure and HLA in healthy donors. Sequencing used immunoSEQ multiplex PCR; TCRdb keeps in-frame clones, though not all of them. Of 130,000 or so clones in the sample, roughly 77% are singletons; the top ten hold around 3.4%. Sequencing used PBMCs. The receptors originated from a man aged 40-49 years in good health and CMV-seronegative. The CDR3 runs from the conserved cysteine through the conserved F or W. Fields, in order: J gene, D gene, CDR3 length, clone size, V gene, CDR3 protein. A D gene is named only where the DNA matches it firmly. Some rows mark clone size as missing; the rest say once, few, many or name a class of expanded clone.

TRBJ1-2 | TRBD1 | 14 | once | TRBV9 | CASSVGGQASGYTF
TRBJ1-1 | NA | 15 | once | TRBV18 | CASSPPAVRNTEAFF
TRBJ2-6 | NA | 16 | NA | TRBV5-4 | CASSNYGFSGANVLTF
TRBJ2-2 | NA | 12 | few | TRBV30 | CGGRGTTGELFF
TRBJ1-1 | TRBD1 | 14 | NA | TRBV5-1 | CASSGGQGNTEAFF
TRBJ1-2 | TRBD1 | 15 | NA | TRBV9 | CASSVATGGNYGYTF
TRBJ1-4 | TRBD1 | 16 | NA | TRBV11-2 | CASSLRTGRTNEKLFF
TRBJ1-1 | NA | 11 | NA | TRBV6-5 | CAIELSTEAFF
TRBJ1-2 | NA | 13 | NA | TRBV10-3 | CAISENPNYGYTF
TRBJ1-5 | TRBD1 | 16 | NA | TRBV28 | CASSFSGQGGFWPQHF
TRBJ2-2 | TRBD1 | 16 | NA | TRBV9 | CASSTRTGLTTGELFF
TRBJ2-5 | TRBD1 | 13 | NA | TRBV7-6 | CASSFGTVKTQYF
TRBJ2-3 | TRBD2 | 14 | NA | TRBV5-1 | CASSISGGTDTQYF
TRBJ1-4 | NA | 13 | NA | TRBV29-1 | CSVSDRFHEKLFF
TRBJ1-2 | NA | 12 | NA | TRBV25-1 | CASSEPSYGYTF
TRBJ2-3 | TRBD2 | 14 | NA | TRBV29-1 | CSVDPSGGTDTQYF
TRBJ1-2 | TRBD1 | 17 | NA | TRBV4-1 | CASSQPTRTGGVYGYTF
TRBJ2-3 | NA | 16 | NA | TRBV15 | CATSRLSGTSTDTQYF
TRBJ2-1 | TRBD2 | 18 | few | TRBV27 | CASSLFSPGLAANNEQFF
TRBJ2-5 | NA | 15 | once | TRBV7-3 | CASSSQPGHRETQYF
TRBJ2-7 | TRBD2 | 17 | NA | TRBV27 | CASSSPLGGGHSYEQYF
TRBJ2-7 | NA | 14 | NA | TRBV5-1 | CASSLATRGYEQYF
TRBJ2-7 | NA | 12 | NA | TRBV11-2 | CASSLPRGEQYF
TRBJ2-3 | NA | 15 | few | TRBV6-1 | CASRRQVGSTDTQYF
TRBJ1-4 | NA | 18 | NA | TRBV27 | CASSPRGPGGTTNEKLFF
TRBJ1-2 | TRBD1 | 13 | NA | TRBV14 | CASSQGWRGPYTF
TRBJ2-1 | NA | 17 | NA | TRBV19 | CASSIGPGGARYNEQFF
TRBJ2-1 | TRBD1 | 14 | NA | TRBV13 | CASTRGQGYDEQFF
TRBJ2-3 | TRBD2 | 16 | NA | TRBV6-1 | CASSEVRGGMIDTQYF
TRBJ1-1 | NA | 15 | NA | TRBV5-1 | CASSLWRVGDTEAFF
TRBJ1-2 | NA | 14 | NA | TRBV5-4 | CASSLGIGSYGYTF
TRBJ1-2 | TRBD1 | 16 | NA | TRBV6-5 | CASSYSKARTGSGYTF
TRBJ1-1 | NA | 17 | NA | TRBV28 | CASINRVPVIRGTEAFF
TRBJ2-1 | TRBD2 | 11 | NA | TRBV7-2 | CASSPGLVNFF
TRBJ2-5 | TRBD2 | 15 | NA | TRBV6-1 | CASSDPGTSLETQYF
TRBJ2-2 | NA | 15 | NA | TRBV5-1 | CASSPSTVDTGELFF
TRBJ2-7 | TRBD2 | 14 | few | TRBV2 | CASTAGGGSYEQYF
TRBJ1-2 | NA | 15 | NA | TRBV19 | CASSPRGGPGGGYTF
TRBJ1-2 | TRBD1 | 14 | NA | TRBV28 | CASSQQGGAYGYTF
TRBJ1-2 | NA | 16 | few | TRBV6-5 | CASSYSRTGSNYGYTF
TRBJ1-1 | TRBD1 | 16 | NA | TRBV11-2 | CASSLEWGQKNTEAFF
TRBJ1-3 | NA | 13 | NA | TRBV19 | CASSIRTGNTIYF
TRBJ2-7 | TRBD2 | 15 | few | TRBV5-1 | CASSLYYGGSYEQYF
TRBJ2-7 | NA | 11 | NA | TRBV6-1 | CASQFNYEQYF
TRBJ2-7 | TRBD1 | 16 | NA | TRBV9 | CASSVAPGTGVNEQYF
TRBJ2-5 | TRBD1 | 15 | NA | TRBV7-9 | CASRLTGTVQETQYF
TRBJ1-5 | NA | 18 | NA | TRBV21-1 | CASSKQGWAGPSNQPQHF
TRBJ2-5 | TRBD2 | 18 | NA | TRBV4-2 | CASSPSTDAAGGSETQYF
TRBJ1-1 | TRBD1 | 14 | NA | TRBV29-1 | CSVDLGQGREDAFF